The T cell receptor beta chain described here comes from a study of cytomegalovirus exposure and HLA in healthy donors. Across the whole study: As released early, the data held some 85 million unique TCRs from HLA-typed donors. Study-wide findings and caveats: Researchers reported in a later analysis that common viral pathogens appeared linked to several top clusters.

Note on this clone: As yet, its antigen is unknown.

With 60 Vbeta and 13 Jbeta primers, the PCR was carried out. Libraries were prepared by immunoSEQ multiplex PCR; TCRdb keeps only in-frame clonotypes and omits some of them. The table lists around 25,000 clones, with approximately 15% in the top ten. The CDR3 spans 14 residues. With 3 bases clipped from V and 3 bases from J, the junction kept 4 bases outside the gene matches. Germline CDR1 is SGHAT and CDR2 is FQDESV (reference sequence). The chain joins TRBV11-1 to TRBJ2-7; TRBD1 matches 8 bases. This clonotype was obtained from a male donor in good health and CMV-seropositive. Sequencing input: PBMCs. For the CDR3, the DNA is TGTGCCAGCAGCTTGGGGACAGGTTACTACGAGCAGTACTTC. This encodes CASSLGTGYYEQYF.